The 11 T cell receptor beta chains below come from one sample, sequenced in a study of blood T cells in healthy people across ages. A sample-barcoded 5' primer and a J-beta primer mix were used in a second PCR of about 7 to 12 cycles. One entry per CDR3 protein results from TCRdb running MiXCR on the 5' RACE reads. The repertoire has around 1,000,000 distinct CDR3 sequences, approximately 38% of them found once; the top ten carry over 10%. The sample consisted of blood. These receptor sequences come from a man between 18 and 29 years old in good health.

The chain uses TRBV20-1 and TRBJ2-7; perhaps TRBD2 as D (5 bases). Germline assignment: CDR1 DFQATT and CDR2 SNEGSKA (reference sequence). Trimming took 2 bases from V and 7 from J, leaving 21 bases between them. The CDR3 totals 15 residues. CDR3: CSARFGRRLASEQYF. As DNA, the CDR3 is TGCAGTGCTAGATTTGGACGAAGGCTAGCATCTGAGCAGTACTTC.

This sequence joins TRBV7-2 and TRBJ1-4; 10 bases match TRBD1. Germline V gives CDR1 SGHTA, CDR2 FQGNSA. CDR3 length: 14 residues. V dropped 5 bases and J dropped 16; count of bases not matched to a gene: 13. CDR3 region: CASSQKAGTGDQFF. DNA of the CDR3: TGTGCCAGCAGCCAGAAAGCCGGGACAGGGGATCAGTTTTTT.

CDR3 loop: CASSSGQAQYF. The CDR3, as DNA: TGTGCCAGCAGCTCGGGACAGGCGCAGTACTTC. V is TRBV5-6 and J is TRBJ2-4, with TRBD1 matching 8 bases. Trimming took 3 bases from V and 13 from J; bases not matched to a gene: 3. The V gene's germline CDR1 is SGHDT and CDR2 YYEEEE. CDR3 length: 11 amino acids.

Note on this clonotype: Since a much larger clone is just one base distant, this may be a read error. The DNA of the CDR3 is TGTGCCAGCAGCCGAGACCCGAGTTCGGCAGATACGCAGTATTTT. It is translated as CASSRDPSSADTQYF. This chain joins TRBV4-2 and TRBJ2-3; D gene unclear. This CDR3 contains 15 residues. Germline V gene data show CDR1 as LGHNA and CDR2 as YNFKEQ. V was pared by 4 bases and J by 4 bases, with 15 bases between.

CDR3 coding DNA: TGTGCCAGCAGCCAAGCCCCTCGGTCCCTTAAAGAGACCCAGTACTTC. Translated, it gives CASSQAPRSLKETQYF. The rearrangement joins TRBV3-1 to TRBJ2-5; D is uncertain. Trimming cost V 1 base and J 3 bases, with 15 bases left between them. The CDR3 covers 16 residues. Germline CDR1 and CDR2: LGHDT and YNNKEL (reference sequence).

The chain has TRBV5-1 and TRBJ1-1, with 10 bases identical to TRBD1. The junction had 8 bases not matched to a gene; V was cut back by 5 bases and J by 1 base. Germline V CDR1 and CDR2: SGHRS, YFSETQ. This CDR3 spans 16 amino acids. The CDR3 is CASRVRQGARNTEAFF. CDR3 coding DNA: TGCGCCAGCAGAGTCAGACAGGGGGCTCGGAACACTGAAGCTTTCTTT. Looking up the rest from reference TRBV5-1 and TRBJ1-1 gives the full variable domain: KAGVTQTPRYLIKTRGQQVTLSCSPISGHRSVSWYQQTPGQGLQFLFEYFSETQRNKGNFPGRFSGRQFSNSRSEMNVSTLELGDSALYLCASRVRQGARNTEAFFGQGTRLTVV.

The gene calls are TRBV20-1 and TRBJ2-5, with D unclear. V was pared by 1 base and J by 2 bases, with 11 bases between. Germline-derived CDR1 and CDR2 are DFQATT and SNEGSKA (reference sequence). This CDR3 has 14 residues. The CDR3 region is CSARVQTLQETQYF. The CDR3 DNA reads TGCAGTGCTAGAGTACAGACTCTACAAGAGACCCAGTACTTC.

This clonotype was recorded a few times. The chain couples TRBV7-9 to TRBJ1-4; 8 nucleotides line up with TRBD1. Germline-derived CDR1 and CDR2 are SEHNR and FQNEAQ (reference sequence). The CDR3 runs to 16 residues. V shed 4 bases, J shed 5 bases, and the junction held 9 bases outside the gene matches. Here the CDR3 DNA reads TGTGCCAGCAGCTGGCCTTCGGGACAGGAAAATGAAAAACTGTTTTTT. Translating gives CASSWPSGQENEKLFF.

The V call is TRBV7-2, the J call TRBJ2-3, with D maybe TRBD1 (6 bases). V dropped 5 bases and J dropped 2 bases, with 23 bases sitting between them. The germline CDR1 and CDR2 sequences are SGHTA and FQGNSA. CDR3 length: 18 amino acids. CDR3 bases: TGTGCCAGCAGCCTACTAACGACCCCCGGGACATACACAGATACGCAGTATTTT. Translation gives CASSLLTTPGTYTDTQYF.

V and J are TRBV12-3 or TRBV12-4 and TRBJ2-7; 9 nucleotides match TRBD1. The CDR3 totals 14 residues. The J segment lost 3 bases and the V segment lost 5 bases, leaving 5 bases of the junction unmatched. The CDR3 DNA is TGTGCCAGCAGTGGGGACAGGGATGACTACGAGCAGTACTTC. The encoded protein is CASSGDRDDYEQYF.

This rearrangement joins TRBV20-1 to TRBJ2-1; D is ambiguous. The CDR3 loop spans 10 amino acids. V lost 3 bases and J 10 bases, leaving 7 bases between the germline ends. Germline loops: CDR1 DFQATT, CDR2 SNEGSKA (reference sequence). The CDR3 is CSASSGEQFF. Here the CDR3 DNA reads TGCAGTGCTAGTTCTGGGGAGCAGTTCTTC.